This T cell receptor (beta chain) was sequenced in a study of patients and donors after allogeneic stem cell transplantation. One entry per CDR3 protein, called by TCRdb with MiXCR from the RT-PCR reads. The sample includes 800,000 to 1,000,000 distinct CDR3 sequences, around 17% of them seen just once. The CDR3 spans 15 residues. Trimming shortened V by 3 bases and J by 3 bases, and 11 bases separated the two germline ends. Germline V CDR1 and CDR2: SGHVS, FQNEAQ. This clonotype was seen repeatedly, ten times or more. This receptor was identified in a human donor who was either an allogeneic HSCT recipient or a stem cell or donor lymphocyte infusion donor (not recorded which). It is not recorded whose cells these are; they may come from a transplant donor. V gene TRBV7-8 combines with J gene TRBJ2-2, with a weak D call TRBD1 (5 bases). The sample was blood, either unsorted or a sorted T cell fraction (not recorded which). This CDR3 is CASSLGQGHTGELFF. The CDR3 nucleotides are TGTGCCAGCAGCTTGGGCCAGGGTCACACCGGGGAGCTGTTTTTT.